Below are 5 T cell receptor beta chains sequenced from a single sample in a study of shared clonotypes between healthy human individuals. The repertoire was sequenced with immunoSEQ multiplex PCR; TCRdb's copy has only in-frame clones and lacks some. The repertoire consists of 2 million to 2.5 million clones, with roughly 95% occurring once and the leading ten covering around 0.13%. Sequenced sample: naive CD4+ T cells sorted from blood. Sample subset: CD45RA+ positively selected. These receptors were taken from a man between 18 and 29 years old in good health.

The V and J genes are TRBV29-1 and TRBJ1-1, with unresolved D. Germline CDR1 SQVTM, CDR2 ANQGSEA. The CDR3 spans 13 residues. The ends were cut back, 1 base at V and 3 bases at J, with 9 bases in the middle. The CDR3 spells CSVEGLGYTEAFF. CDR3 in DNA: TGCAGCGTTGAAGGGTTGGGTTACACTGAAGCTTTCTTT.

V gene TRBV27 combines with J gene TRBJ2-6, with unresolved D. The CDR3 is 13 amino acids. CDR1 and CDR2 from the germline V gene are MNHEY and SMNVEV (reference sequence). V was pared by 2 bases and J by 4 bases, with 3 bases between. CDR3 sequence reads: CASSLQGANVLTF. CDR3 in DNA: TGTGCCAGCAGTTTACAAGGGGCCAACGTCCTGACTTTC.

V gene TRBV14 combines with J gene TRBJ1-3; no firm D call. Per the germline V gene, CDR1 is SGHDN and CDR2 is FVKESK. The CDR3 covers 14 residues. V was pared by 5 bases and J by 1 base, with 9 bases between. Here the CDR3 DNA reads TGTGCCAGCAGCTTGACGGCTTCTGGAAACACCATATATTTT. This gives the protein CASSLTASGNTIYF.

V and J are TRBV5-1 and TRBJ1-2; possibly TRBD1 for D (5 bases). This CDR3 comprises 15 residues. V lost 1 base and J lost 4, with 14 bases in between. CDR1 is SGHRS and CDR2 is YFSETQ in the germline V gene. The CDR3 reads CASSLSGTVTYGYTF. The CDR3, as DNA: TGCGCCAGCAGCTTGAGCGGGACGGTGACCTATGGCTACACCTTC.

The chain couples TRBV30 to TRBJ1-5, with a weak D call TRBD1 (6 bases). The CDR3 has 14 residues. The V end was cut by 4 bases, the J end by 3 bases, with 13 bases between. Looked up from germline, CDR1 is GTSNPN and CDR2 is SVGIG (reference sequence). The CDR3 DNA sequence: TGTGCCTGGAAAATAGAGGGGGTCAATCAGCCCCAGCATTTT. The encoded protein is CAWKIEGVNQPQHF.